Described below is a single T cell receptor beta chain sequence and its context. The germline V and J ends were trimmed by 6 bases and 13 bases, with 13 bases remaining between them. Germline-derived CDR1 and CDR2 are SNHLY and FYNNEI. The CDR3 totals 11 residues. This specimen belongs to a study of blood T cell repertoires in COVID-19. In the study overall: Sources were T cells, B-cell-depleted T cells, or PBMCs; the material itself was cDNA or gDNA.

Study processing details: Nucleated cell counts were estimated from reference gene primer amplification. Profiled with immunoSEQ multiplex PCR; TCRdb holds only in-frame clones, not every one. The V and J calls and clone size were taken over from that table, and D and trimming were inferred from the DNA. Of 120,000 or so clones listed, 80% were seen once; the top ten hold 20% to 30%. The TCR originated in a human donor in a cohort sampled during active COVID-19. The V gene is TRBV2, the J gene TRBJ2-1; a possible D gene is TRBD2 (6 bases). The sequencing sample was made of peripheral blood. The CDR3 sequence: CASSPWDLQFF. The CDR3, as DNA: TGTGCCAGCAGCCCCTGGGACTTACAGTTCTTC.